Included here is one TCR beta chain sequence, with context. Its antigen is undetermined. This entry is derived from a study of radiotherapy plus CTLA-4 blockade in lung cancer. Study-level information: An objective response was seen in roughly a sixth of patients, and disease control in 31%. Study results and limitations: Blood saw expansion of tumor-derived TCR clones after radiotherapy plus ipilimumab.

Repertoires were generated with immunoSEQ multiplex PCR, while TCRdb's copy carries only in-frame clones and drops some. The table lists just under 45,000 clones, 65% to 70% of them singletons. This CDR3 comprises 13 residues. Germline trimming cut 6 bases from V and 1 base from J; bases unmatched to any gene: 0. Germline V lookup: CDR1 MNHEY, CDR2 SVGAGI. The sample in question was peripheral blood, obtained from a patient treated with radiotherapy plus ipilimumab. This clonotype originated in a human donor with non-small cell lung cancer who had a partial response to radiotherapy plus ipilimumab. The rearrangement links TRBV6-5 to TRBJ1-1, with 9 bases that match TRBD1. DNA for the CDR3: TGTGCCAGCAGACAGGGGGCGAACACTGAAGCTTTCTTT. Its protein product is CASRQGANTEAFF.